Shown below are 17 T cell receptor beta chains from a single sample sequenced in a study of blood T cell repertoires in COVID-19 (dated by TCRdb to between 2020 and 2021). The protocol used for the library was the immunoSEQ multiplex PCR assay. TCRdb retrieved this table from immuneACCESS and kept in-frame rearrangements only. Not all clones are present; in checked studies, unresolved V genes account for under half, and no reason is known for the remainder. The sample table lists approximately 47,000 clones, 85% to 90% of them with a count of one. The top ten clones comprise less than 3% of the sample. Material: peripheral blood. The receptors originated from a woman aged 80 or over with COVID-19, enrolled during active disease.

The chain employs TRBV15 and TRBJ1-5; D remains ambiguous. Per the germline V gene, CDR1 is LNHNV and CDR2 is YYDKDF (reference sequence). Trimming shortened V by 2 bases and J by 6 bases, and 17 bases separated the two germline ends. CDR3 size: 16 residues. The CDR3 DNA reads TGTGCCACCAGCAGATCCGGGAAGGGCGTTTTTCAGCCCCAGCATTTT. Protein: CATSRSGKGVFQPQHF.

The chain joins TRBV5-8 to TRBJ1-5; D unclear. Germline CDR1 reads SGHTS; CDR2 reads YDEGEE. V lost 0 bases, J lost 2 bases, and 15 bases lay in between. This CDR3 has 17 residues. CDR3 in amino acids: CASSLVPGSLGNQPQHF. The CDR3 nucleotides read TGTGCCAGCAGCTTGGTTCCAGGCAGCCTGGGCAATCAGCCCCAGCATTTT.

This clone is medium-sized by share. This rearrangement joins TRBV5-4 to TRBJ2-1; 8 bases fit TRBD1. The CDR3 totals 15 residues. Per the germline V gene, CDR1 is SGHNT and CDR2 is YYREEE (reference sequence). V trimming: 4 bases; J trimming: 6 bases; junction bases outside the gene matches: 9. This CDR3 is CASSRQGAASNEQFF. CDR3 in DNA: TGTGCCAGCAGCCGCCAGGGGGCAGCCTCCAATGAGCAGTTCTTC. The full variable domain, with the rest looked up from reference TRBV5-4 and TRBJ2-1, is ETGVTQSPTHLIKTRGQQVTLRCSSQSGHNTVSWYQQALGQGPQFIFQYYREEENGRGNFPPRFSGLQFPNYSSELNVNALELDDSALYLCASSRQGAASNEQFFGPGTRLTVL.

The CDR3 DNA sequence: TGTGCCAGTAGTATTGCGGGCGCGTCCTACAATGAGCAGTTCTTC. Amino acid sequence: CASSIAGASYNEQFF. This rearrangement joins TRBV19 to TRBJ2-1; D may be TRBD2 (5 bases). V was clipped by 3 bases and J by 1 base, with 10 bases between them. CDR3 length equals 15 residues. Germline CDR1 reads LNHDA; CDR2 reads SQIVND (reference sequence).

This clone was seen just once. V is TRBV28 and J is TRBJ2-7; 11 bases are a match to TRBD2. The CDR3 sequence is 15 residues long. The V gene's germline CDR1 is MDHEN and CDR2 SYDVKM. Trimming took 2 bases from V and 1 from J; bases not matched to a gene: 1. DNA of the CDR3: TGTGCCAGCAGTTTAGGGACTAGCGGTTCCTACGAGCAGTACTTC. The encoded protein is CASSLGTSGSYEQYF.

The chain carries TRBV19 and TRBJ2-5; a weak D match, TRBD2 (5 bases). V dropped 5 bases and J dropped 5 bases, with 15 bases sitting between them. CDR3 length equals 14 residues. Germline values: CDR1 LNHDA, CDR2 SQIVND (reference sequence). CDR3 DNA: TGTGCCAGTAGTCCATGGGCTGGGGAGGAGACCCAGTACTTC. Its translation: CASSPWAGEETQYF.

The chain uses TRBV19 and TRBJ2-7; D may be TRBD1 (5 bases). The germline gives CDR1 LNHDA, CDR2 SQIVND (reference sequence). The V end was cut by 5 bases, the J end by 3 bases, with 14 bases between. The CDR3 has 14 residues. Here the CDR3 reads CASSARQRNYEQYF. The CDR3 DNA is TGTGCCAGTAGTGCCAGACAGAGAAACTACGAGCAGTACTTC.

The chain recombines TRBV27 with TRBJ2-1; TRBD2 matches 9 bases. V trimming: 2 bases; J trimming: 2 bases; junction bases outside the gene matches: 7. CDR1 and CDR2 (germline): MNHEY, SMNVEV (reference sequence). This CDR3 is 17 amino acids long. The CDR3 bases are TGTGCCAGCAGTTTAAGGCGGCGGGAGGGACCCTACAATGAGCAGTTCTTC. Its translation: CASSLRRREGPYNEQFF.

The V and J genes are TRBV28 and TRBJ2-5, with D possibly being TRBD2 (6 bases). V lost 2 bases to trimming and J lost 9 bases, with 13 bases between them. The CDR3 contains 13 residues. CDR1 and CDR2 from the germline V gene are MDHEN and SYDVKM. For the CDR3, the DNA is TGTGCCAGCAGTTTAGGGATAGCGGTGGCCCAGTACTTC. This codes for CASSLGIAVAQYF.

V gene TRBV10-3 combines with J gene TRBJ2-1; 10 positions agree with TRBD2. There are 14 residues in the CDR3. From germline, CDR1 is ENHRY and CDR2 SYGVKD. Trimming at V came to 4 bases and at J to 8 bases, leaving 5 bases not matched to a gene. The CDR3 DNA is TGTGCCATCAGTGGCCAGCGGGGGGGTGATGAGCAGTTCTTC. It yields the protein CAISGQRGGDEQFF.

In its sample, this clone was seen a few times. The chain links TRBV5-5 to TRBJ1-5; D might be TRBD1 (5 bases). The CDR3 has 15 residues. Germline V gives CDR1 SGHKS, CDR2 YYEKEE (reference sequence). Trimming cost V 4 bases and J 5 bases, with 16 bases left between them. CDR3 DNA: TGTGCCAGCAGCCCCCTTTGGGGGGGTTATCAGCCCCAGCATTTT. It codes for CASSPLWGGYQPQHF.

The chain employs TRBV10-3 and TRBJ2-5, with a possible D match to TRBD2 (6 bases). V lost 7 bases and J lost 1, with 10 bases in between. Germline V gene lookup returns CDR1 ENHRY and CDR2 SYGVKD. There are 13 residues in the CDR3. The DNA for the CDR3 is TGTGCCATCAAACTAGCCAGCCAAGAGACCCAGTACTTC. Protein product: CAIKLASQETQYF.

This clone was counted only a few times. The chain couples TRBV4-1 to TRBJ2-7; the match to TRBD1 covers 7 bases. Germline loops: CDR1 MGHRA, CDR2 YSYEKL. This CDR3 contains 15 residues. V lost 1 base to trimming and J lost 5 bases; unmatched junction nucleotides: 8. The CDR3 DNA reads TGCGCCAGCAGCCAAGCCTCCGGGACAGCGAACGAGCAGTACTTC. It encodes CASSQASGTANEQYF.

This clone was detected a few times. The sample holds other DNA sequences that translate to the same CDR3. The CDR3 DNA follows: TGTGCCAGCAGTCCAGGGCGGGATACGCAGTATTTT. Protein product: CASSPGRDTQYF. This chain uses TRBV7-9 with TRBJ2-3; perhaps TRBD1 as D (5 bases). Between the trimmed V and J ends, which lost 6 bases and 6 bases, there was a span of 10 bases. The CDR3 consists of 12 residues. CDR1 SEHNR and CDR2 FQNEAQ come from the germline V gene (reference sequence). Full variable domain (missing parts from reference TRBV7-9 and TRBJ2-3): DTGVSQNPRHKITKRGQNVTFRCDPISEHNRLYWYRQTLGQGPEFLTYFQNEAQLEKSRLLSDRFSAERPKGSFSTLEIQRTEQGDSAMYLCASSPGRDTQYFGPGTRLTVL.

The rearrangement joins TRBV6-5 to TRBJ2-7, with TRBD2 matching 7 bases. The trim removed 7 bases at V and 0 bases at J, leaving 6 bases unmatched. This CDR3 is built from 14 residues. Germline loops: CDR1 MNHEY, CDR2 SVGAGI. CDR3 DNA: TGTGCCAGCACTAGCGGCGCCCACTCCTACGAGCAGTACTTC. Translating gives CASTSGAHSYEQYF.

The chain uses TRBV24-1 and TRBJ1-1, with D unresolved. This CDR3 has 13 amino acids. Germline CDR1 reads KGHDR; CDR2 reads SFDVKD. Between the trimmed V and J ends, which lost 7 bases and 5 bases, there was a span of 13 bases. The CDR3, as DNA: TGTGCCACCAGAGAGAGGCAATTTACTGAAGCTTTCTTT. Its protein is CATRERQFTEAFF.

This clone was seen only once. The chain carries TRBV11-2 and TRBJ1-2, with D hard to call. The CDR3 extends over 12 amino acids. Germline CDR1 reads SGHAT; CDR2 reads FQNNGV. Trimming removed 1 base at V and 5 bases at J, with 5 bases between. As DNA, the CDR3 is TGTGCCAGCAGCTTAGGAGTTTATGGCTACACCTTC. This codes for CASSLGVYGYTF.